The TCR beta chain described here comes from a study of CD8 T cells in Susac syndrome. Study-level findings and limits: The CD4+ T cell repertoires that were profiled in Susac syndrome showed no clonal expansion.

After extraction with the RNeasy kit, roughly 0.5 to 1 ug of the RNA was reverse transcribed using random hexamers. MiXCR, run by TCRdb on the immunoSEQ multiplex PCR reads, gives a single entry per CDR3 protein. In the table there are roughly 250,000 distinct CDR3 sequences, 95% to 97% of which are singletons. Germline values: CDR1 DFQATT, CDR2 SNEGSKA (reference sequence). The V gene lost 5 bases and the J gene lost 4 bases, with 16 bases spanning the gap. This CDR3 region has 14 residues. About this clonotype: What it binds is not known.

The sequencing input was CD4+ T cells from PBMCs. The chain recombines TRBV20-1 with TRBJ2-3; D gene unclear. The TCR was taken from a human donor with Susac syndrome. The CDR3 region has the DNA TGCAGTGCTTCCCCCGCTCGGCAGGCAGATACGCAGTATTTT. This translates into CSASPARQADTQYF.